Each of the 16 T cell receptor beta chains below was sequenced from the same sample in a study of blood T cell repertoires in COVID-19. Profiled with immunoSEQ multiplex PCR; TCRdb holds only in-frame clones, not every one. The sample shows 120,000 to 150,000 clones, approximately 73% of them seen only once. Sequenced sample: peripheral blood. Source of these receptors: a man aged 55 to 70 with acute or convalescent COVID-19.

This clone came up once. The chain recombines TRBV5-6 with TRBJ2-2, with a tentative D call TRBD1 (6 bases). This CDR3 spans 11 amino acids. Germline loops: CDR1 SGHDT, CDR2 YYEEEE. Trimming stripped 0 bases from V and 13 bases from J, with 7 bases between. The CDR3 DNA reads TGTGCCAGCAGCTTGGGCAGGGGGCTGTTTTTT. It codes for CASSLGRGLFF. Based on the CDR3 plus reference TRBV5-6 and TRBJ2-2, the full variable domain is DAGVTQSPTHLIKTRGQQVTLRCSPKSGHDTVSWYQQALGQGPQFIFQYYEEEERQRGNFPDRFSGHQFPNYSSELNVNALLLGDSALYLCASSLGRGLFFGEGSRLTVL.

In this sample, this clone turned up a few times. This sequence joins TRBV2 and TRBJ1-2, with D perhaps matching TRBD1 (6 bases). Looked up from germline, CDR1 is SNHLY and CDR2 is FYNNEI. This CDR3 spans 18 amino acids. V was shortened by 0 bases and J by 3 bases, with 20 bases between the two germline ends. The CDR3 protein is CASSEAGKGVILYYGYTF. For the CDR3, the DNA is TGTGCCAGCAGTGAAGCAGGGAAGGGGGTCATTCTGTACTATGGCTACACCTTC.

The chain uses TRBV9 and TRBJ1-4; 8 nucleotides align to TRBD1. This CDR3 is built from 15 residues. V lost 4 bases and J lost 8; bases outside the gene matches: 10. Looked up from germline, CDR1 is SGDLS and CDR2 is YYNGEE. The CDR3 spells CASSTLGQAGEKLFF. The CDR3 DNA reads TGTGCCAGCAGCACATTGGGACAGGCAGGAGAAAAACTGTTTTTT.

The chain combines TRBV6-5 with TRBJ1-2; the D is unclear. V lost 5 bases to trimming and J lost 3 bases, with 16 bases between them. The CDR3 totals 15 residues. The germline gives CDR1 MNHEY, CDR2 SVGAGI. CDR3 sequence reads: CASSPGRGSDYGYTF. CDR3 in DNA: TGTGCCAGCAGTCCTGGTCGGGGATCGGACTATGGCTACACCTTC.

The chain carries TRBV5-4 and TRBJ2-5; TRBD2 matches at 14 bases. From germline, CDR1 is SGHNT and CDR2 YYREEE (reference sequence). V trimming: 0 bases; J trimming: 5 bases; junction bases outside the gene matches: 12. This CDR3 contains 19 residues. CDR3: CASSLEGLAGEYQKETQYF. The CDR3 DNA reads as TGTGCCAGCAGCTTGGAGGGACTAGCGGGAGAGTATCAGAAGGAGACCCAGTACTTC. The variable domain in full, with the rest retrieved from reference TRBV5-4 and TRBJ2-5, is ETGVTQSPTHLIKTRGQQVTLRCSSQSGHNTVSWYQQALGQGPQFIFQYYREEENGRGNFPPRFSGLQFPNYSSELNVNALELDDSALYLCASSLEGLAGEYQKETQYFGPGTRLLVL.

V usage is TRBV24-1 and J usage is TRBJ2-3; 13 bases line up with TRBD2. The CDR3 sequence is 16 residues long. The J segment lost 3 bases and the V segment lost 3 bases, leaving 2 bases of the junction unmatched. Looked up from germline, CDR1 is KGHDR and CDR2 is SFDVKD. CDR3 in amino acids: CATSDRTSGRTDTQYF. The CDR3 DNA reads TGTGCCACCAGTGATAGGACTAGCGGGAGAACAGATACGCAGTATTTT.

This clone occurred once. The chain links TRBV14 to TRBJ2-3; D is perhaps TRBD2 (5 bases). The germline CDR1 and CDR2 sequences are SGHDN and FVKESK. Trimming took 1 base from V and 0 from J, leaving 11 bases between them. The CDR3 has 16 amino acids. CDR3 in DNA: TGTGCCAGCAGCCAAGTGGGTCGGACTAGCACAGATACGCAGTATTTT. This translates into CASSQVGRTSTDTQYF.

The V gene is TRBV19, the J gene TRBJ2-5, with 8 bases that match TRBD1. Losses at the gene ends were 3 bases for V and 1 base for J; bases not matched to a gene: 7. Germline V gives CDR1 LNHDA, CDR2 SQIVND (reference sequence). This CDR3 spans 16 amino acids. The CDR3 region has the DNA TGTGCCAGTAGTATGTGGGGTCAGGGGGCCCAAGAGACCCAGTACTTC. This encodes CASSMWGQGAQETQYF.

This CDR3 is CASSRDSFISYEQYF. Here the CDR3 DNA reads TGTGCCAGCAGTCGAGACAGTTTTATCTCCTACGAGCAGTACTTC. This chain links TRBV6-5 with TRBJ2-7; a weak D match, TRBD1 (5 bases). CDR3 size: 15 residues. V shed 5 bases and J shed 0 bases, with 14 bases lying between them. Germline assignment: CDR1 MNHEY and CDR2 SVGAGI.

The chain couples TRBV6-4 to TRBJ2-3, with a tentative D call TRBD1 (6 bases). Trimming shortened V by 2 bases and J by 2 bases, and 11 bases separated the two germline ends. Germline V CDR1 and CDR2: MRHNA, SNTAGT. The CDR3 length is 15 residues. The CDR3, as DNA: TGTGCCAGCAGTGACCAGGGGAGTGCCACAGATACGCAGTATTTT. Amino acid sequence: CASSDQGSATDTQYF.

The chain uses TRBV6-5 and TRBJ2-7; TRBD2 agrees at 8 bases. V lost 7 bases to trimming and J lost 2 bases; unmatched junction nucleotides: 7. The germline gives CDR1 MNHEY, CDR2 SVGAGI. The CDR3 runs to 14 residues. CDR3 region: CASNSAGVTYEQYF. CDR3 nucleotides: TGTGCCAGCAATTCAGCGGGAGTCACCTACGAGCAGTACTTC.

The chain has TRBV5-1 and TRBJ2-5, with 10 bases fitting TRBD2. The ends lost 6 bases at V and 5 bases at J; junction bases unmatched: 13. This CDR3 has 16 amino acids. Germline CDR1 is SGHRS and CDR2 is YFSETQ. CDR3 in amino acids: CASTIAGTSVFETQYF. CDR3 nucleotides: TGCGCCAGCACGATAGCCGGGACTAGCGTGTTCGAGACCCAGTACTTC. The variable domain in full, with the rest retrieved from reference TRBV5-1 and TRBJ2-5, is KAGVTQTPRYLIKTRGQQVTLSCSPISGHRSVSWYQQTPGQGLQFLFEYFSETQRNKGNFPGRFSGRQFSNSRSEMNVSTLELGDSALYLCASTIAGTSVFETQYFGPGTRLLVL.

This clone showed up just once. V is TRBV7-9 and J is TRBJ2-3; 7 positions match TRBD2. The trim removed 5 bases at V and 4 bases at J, leaving 15 bases unmatched. Per germline, CDR1 SEHNR and CDR2 FQNEAQ (reference sequence). The CDR3 covers 17 residues. The CDR3, as DNA: TGTGCCAGCAGCGGGATTGTAGGGCTGCGGGAGCCAGATACGCAGTATTTT. Translating it yields CASSGIVGLREPDTQYF.

The rearrangement joins TRBV6-5 to TRBJ2-1; 7 nucleotides agree with TRBD2. Germline V lookup: CDR1 MNHEY, CDR2 SVGAGI. V shed 7 bases and J 7 bases; nucleotides not matched to a gene: 7. The CDR3 consists of 13 residues. CDR3 coding DNA: TGTGCCAGCAATTTGCCCGGGGGGAATGAGCAGTTCTTC. Protein sequence: CASNLPGGNEQFF.

The chain employs TRBV7-8 and TRBJ2-6, with 7 bases that match TRBD2. The CDR3 sequence is 17 residues long. V trimming: 4 bases; J trimming: 0 bases; junction bases outside the gene matches: 6. From germline, CDR1 is SGHVS and CDR2 FQNEAQ. CDR3 in DNA: TGTGCCAGCAGCTCCGGGCGCGGGAGCTCTGGGGCCAACGTCCTGACTTTC. Protein sequence: CASSSGRGSSGANVLTF.

The rearrangement links TRBV24-1 to TRBJ2-3; TRBD1 agrees at 10 bases. Trimming removed 3 bases from V and 2 bases from J; junction bases left unmatched: 1. The germline gives CDR1 KGHDR, CDR2 SFDVKD. This CDR3 spans 15 amino acids. In nucleotides, the CDR3 is TGTGCCACCAGTGATGACAGGGGGCCCACAGATACGCAGTATTTT. This sequence encodes CATSDDRGPTDTQYF.